These 21 T cell receptor beta chains came from one sample sequenced in a study of cytomegalovirus exposure and HLA in healthy donors. PCR was performed using 60 Vbeta and 13 Jbeta primers. Assay used: immunoSEQ multiplex PCR; TCRdb lists only in-frame clones, some missing. The sample lists approximately 190,000 clones, more than 65% occurring once. Sequenced material: PBMCs. These TCRs come from a man in his fifties in good health and CMV-seronegative.

The chain combines TRBV4-1 with TRBJ2-7; a possible D gene is TRBD2 (5 bases). The CDR3 is 13 amino acids. Trimming cost V 2 bases and J 3 bases, with 8 bases left between them. Germline V gives CDR1 MGHRA, CDR2 YSYEKL. The CDR3 DNA reads as TGCGCCAGCAGCCAAATCCGGGACTACGAGCAGTACTTC. Its protein product is CASSQIRDYEQYF.

This clone came up once. Different DNA sequences within this sample yield the same CDR3. The V gene is TRBV7-9, the J gene TRBJ2-5; D might be TRBD1 (5 bases). V dropped 4 bases and J dropped 1 base, with 10 bases sitting between them. Germline V gene sequence: CDR1 SEHNR, CDR2 FQNEAQ (reference sequence). CDR3 length equals 14 residues. As DNA, the CDR3 is TGTGCCAGCAGCTCTTGGACACTCCAAGAGACCCAGTACTTC. This translates into CASSSWTLQETQYF.

The chain combines TRBV27 with TRBJ2-1; TRBD1 aligns across 8 bases. Germline CDR1 and CDR2: MNHEY and SMNVEV (reference sequence). Trimming removed 4 bases from V and 6 bases from J; junction bases left unmatched: 8. The CDR3 is 15 residues long. CDR3 nucleotides: TGTGCCAGCAGTTGGTCCCCCGACAGGGGCAATGAGCAGTTCTTC. It is translated as CASSWSPDRGNEQFF.

This chain uses TRBV27 with TRBJ1-5; 9 nucleotides agree with TRBD1. Germline V lookup: CDR1 MNHEY, CDR2 SMNVEV (reference sequence). The CDR3 extends over 14 amino acids. V was pared by 8 bases and J by 5 bases, with 7 bases of the junction left unmatched. The CDR3 reads CASGPGTGYQPQHF. The CDR3 nucleotides read TGTGCCAGCGGCCCCGGGACAGGGTATCAGCCCCAGCATTTT.

The chain has TRBV5-1 and TRBJ1-1; D remains ambiguous. The germline V gene encodes CDR1 SGHRS and CDR2 YFSETQ. CDR3 length equals 15 residues. V was pared by 0 bases and J by 0 bases, with 9 bases between. The CDR3, as DNA: TGCGCCAGCAGCTTGGGCCATAGCATGAACACTGAAGCTTTCTTT. Translated, it gives CASSLGHSMNTEAFF. Based on the CDR3 plus reference TRBV5-1 and TRBJ1-1, the full variable domain is KAGVTQTPRYLIKTRGQQVTLSCSPISGHRSVSWYQQTPGQGLQFLFEYFSETQRNKGNFPGRFSGRQFSNSRSEMNVSTLELGDSALYLCASSLGHSMNTEAFFGQGTRLTVV.

The chain carries TRBV15 and TRBJ1-6; 7 positions match TRBD1. The CDR3 runs to 15 residues. Trimming removed 1 base from V and 7 bases from J; junction bases left unmatched: 4. Germline lookup yields CDR1 LNHNV and CDR2 YYDKDF (reference sequence). This CDR3 is CATSRVGTENSPLHF. Written as DNA, the CDR3 is TGTGCCACCAGCAGAGTGGGGACAGAGAATTCACCCCTCCACTTT.

The chain combines TRBV11-2 with TRBJ1-3; D ambiguous. The ends were cut back, 3 bases at V and 5 bases at J, with 14 bases in the middle. This CDR3 spans 15 amino acids. CDR1 SGHAT and CDR2 FQNNGV come from the germline V gene. CDR3 nucleotide sequence: TGTGCCAGCAGCTTTAGCTCCGGAGGTCGAAACACCATATATTTT. This encodes CASSFSSGGRNTIYF.

The V and J genes are TRBV4-3 and TRBJ2-3, with 12 bases fitting TRBD2. The germline CDR1 and CDR2 sequences are LGHNA and YSLEER. The CDR3 covers 14 residues. Trimming cost V 4 bases and J 6 bases; bases outside gene matches: 2. In DNA, the CDR3 is TGCGCCAGCAGCCCCGGGACTAGCGGGGATACGCAGTATTTT. This gives the protein CASSPGTSGDTQYF.

The genes are TRBV19 and TRBJ1-4, with TRBD1 matching 7 bases. The CDR3 is 14 amino acids. With 6 bases clipped from V and 9 bases from J, the junction kept 10 bases outside the gene matches. Germline lookup yields CDR1 LNHDA and CDR2 SQIVND (reference sequence). The CDR3 here is CASRSEGTEKKLFF. DNA for the CDR3: TGTGCCAGTAGATCGGAAGGGACAGAAAAAAAACTGTTTTTT.

The chain employs TRBV27 and TRBJ1-2, with TRBD1 matching over 9 bases. The germline gives CDR1 MNHEY, CDR2 SMNVEV (reference sequence). The CDR3 is 15 amino acids. Trimming took 2 bases from V and 4 from J; bases not matched to a gene: 5. CDR3 sequence reads: CASSLMGQGVYGYTF. CDR3 DNA: TGTGCCAGCAGTTTAATGGGACAGGGTGTCTATGGCTACACCTTC.

The V call is TRBV11-2, the J call TRBJ2-7, with TRBD1 matching 9 bases. The V gene end was trimmed by 1 base and the J gene end by 2 bases; junction bases not matched to a gene: 6. The CDR3 is 16 residues long. CDR1 SGHAT and CDR2 FQNNGV come from the germline V gene. The CDR3 DNA reads TGTGCCAGCAGCTTAGGGGGGGACAGGGCGACCTACGAGCAGTACTTC. This sequence encodes CASSLGGDRATYEQYF.

The chain is built from TRBV5-4 and TRBJ2-3, with 13 bases lining up with TRBD2. The CDR3 has 18 amino acids. Germline-derived CDR1 and CDR2 are SGHNT and YYREEE (reference sequence). V lost 3 bases to trimming and J lost 0 bases; unmatched junction nucleotides: 7. CDR3 loop: CASSSGTSGTASTDTQYF. The CDR3 coding sequence is TGTGCCAGCAGCTCCGGGACTAGCGGGACCGCTAGCACAGATACGCAGTATTTT. Looking up the rest from reference TRBV5-4 and TRBJ2-3 gives the full variable domain: ETGVTQSPTHLIKTRGQQVTLRCSSQSGHNTVSWYQQALGQGPQFIFQYYREEENGRGNFPPRFSGLQFPNYSSELNVNALELDDSALYLCASSSGTSGTASTDTQYFGPGTRLTVL.

The rearrangement links TRBV2 to TRBJ1-6; the D gene is possibly TRBD1 (5 bases). The V end lost 8 bases, the J end lost 5 bases, and 10 bases lay between the germline ends. The V gene's germline CDR1 is SNHLY and CDR2 FYNNEI. The CDR3 is 13 amino acids. The chain's CDR3 is CASGVRDNSPLHF. The CDR3 DNA sequence: TGTGCCAGCGGTGTCAGGGATAATTCACCCCTCCACTTT.

Concerning this clone itself: One end of the junction does not line up with germline, which may come from a read error. CDR3 sequence: CASNLAGQGSFQPQHF. CDR3 in DNA: TGTGCCAGCAACTTGGCGGGACAGGGTAGTTTTCAGCCCCAGCATTTT. The genes are TRBV5-6 and TRBJ1-5; 9 bases agree with TRBD1. This CDR3 is 16 amino acids long. Germline-derived CDR1 and CDR2 are SGHDT and YYEEEE.

V gene TRBV6-5 combines with J gene TRBJ2-2, with D perhaps matching TRBD1 (5 bases). The CDR3 runs 12 residues. With 6 bases removed from V and 3 bases from J, the gap between germline ends came to 5 bases. Germline CDR1 MNHEY, CDR2 SVGAGI. The CDR3 DNA reads TGTGCCAGCAGAGGGGACACCGGGGAGCTGTTTTTT. Its translation is CASRGDTGELFF.

The chain combines TRBV29-1 with TRBJ2-2; 10 bases map to TRBD1. V gave up 5 bases and J gave up 2 bases; unmatched junction bases: 8. The CDR3 consists of 16 residues. Germline lookup yields CDR1 SQVTM and CDR2 ANQGSEA. The CDR3 reads CSVKRDRGQNTGELFF. CDR3 in DNA: TGCAGCGTTAAGAGGGACAGGGGACAAAACACCGGGGAGCTGTTTTTT.

As for this clone: A read error may account for a junction end that differs from germline. This chain links TRBV7-9 with TRBJ2-2, with D uncertain. The germline V gene encodes CDR1 SEHNR and CDR2 FQNEAQ (reference sequence). The CDR3 runs to 12 residues. The DNA of the CDR3 is TGTTCCAGCAGCCTAGGGCCTCGGGAGCTGTTTTTT. Translated, it gives CSSSLGPRELFF.

This rearrangement joins TRBV5-6 to TRBJ1-1; 8 bases match TRBD1. This CDR3 spans 14 amino acids. After removal of 4 bases from V and 3 bases from J, the junction contained 5 bases not matched to a gene. CDR1 SGHDT and CDR2 YYEEEE come from the germline V gene. CDR3 sequence (DNA): TGTGCCAGCAGCCGTGGACAGGGTGACACTGAAGCTTTCTTT. Protein sequence: CASSRGQGDTEAFF. The full variable domain, its missing parts supplied by reference TRBV5-6 and TRBJ1-1, is DAGVTQSPTHLIKTRGQQVTLRCSPKSGHDTVSWYQQALGQGPQFIFQYYEEEERQRGNFPDRFSGHQFPNYSSELNVNALLLGDSALYLCASSRGQGDTEAFFGQGTRLTVV.

This clone was recorded only once. The J gene is TRBJ2-3, the V gene TRBV7-9; a possible D gene is TRBD1 (6 bases). Trimming cost V 1 base and J 0 bases, with 8 bases left between them. The CDR3 extends over 15 amino acids. CDR1 and CDR2 from the germline V gene are SEHNR and FQNEAQ (reference sequence). CDR3 protein: CASSLGQASTDTQYF. For the CDR3, the DNA is TGTGCCAGCAGCTTAGGACAGGCCAGCACAGATACGCAGTATTTT.

The CDR3 protein is CASSFEGAGELFF. In nucleotides, the CDR3 is TGTGCCAGCAGCTTTGAGGGAGCCGGGGAGCTGTTTTTT. The V call is TRBV7-3, the J call TRBJ2-2; weak D call: TRBD2 (5 bases). Germline-derived CDR1 and CDR2 are SGHTA and FQGTGA. The CDR3 consists of 13 residues. The V end was cut by 3 bases, the J end by 6 bases, with 8 bases between.

The V call is TRBV10-3, the J call TRBJ1-1, with TRBD1 as a possible D gene (6 bases). V lost 8 bases and J 1 base, leaving 17 bases between the germline ends. CDR1 ENHRY and CDR2 SYGVKD come from the germline V gene. The CDR3 totals 15 residues. The CDR3 DNA reads TGTGCCATCTCATATACGGGGGGGGCGAACACTGAAGCTTTCTTT. It is translated as CAISYTGGANTEAFF.